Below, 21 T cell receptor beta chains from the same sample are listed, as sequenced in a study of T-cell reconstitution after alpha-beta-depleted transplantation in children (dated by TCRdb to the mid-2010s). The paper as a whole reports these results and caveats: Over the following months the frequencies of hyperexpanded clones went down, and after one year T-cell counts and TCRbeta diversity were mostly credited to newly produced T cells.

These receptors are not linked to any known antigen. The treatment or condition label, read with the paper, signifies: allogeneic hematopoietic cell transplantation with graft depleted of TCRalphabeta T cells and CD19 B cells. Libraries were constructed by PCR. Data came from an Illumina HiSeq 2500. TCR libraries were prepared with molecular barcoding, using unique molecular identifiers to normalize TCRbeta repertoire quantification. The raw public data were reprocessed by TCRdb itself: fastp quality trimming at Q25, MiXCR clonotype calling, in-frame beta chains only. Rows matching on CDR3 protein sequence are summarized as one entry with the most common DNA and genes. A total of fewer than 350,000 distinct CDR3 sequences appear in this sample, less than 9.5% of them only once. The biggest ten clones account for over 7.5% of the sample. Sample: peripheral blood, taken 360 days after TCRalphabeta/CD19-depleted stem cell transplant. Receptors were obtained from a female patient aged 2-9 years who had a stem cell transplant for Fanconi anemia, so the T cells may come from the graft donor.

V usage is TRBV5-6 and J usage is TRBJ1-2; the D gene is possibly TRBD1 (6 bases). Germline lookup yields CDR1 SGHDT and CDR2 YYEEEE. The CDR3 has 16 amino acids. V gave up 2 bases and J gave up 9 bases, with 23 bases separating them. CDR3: CASSLRTDSHRWSYTF. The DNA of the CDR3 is TGTGCCAGCAGCTTAAGGACAGATTCACACCGCTGGAGCTACACCTTC.

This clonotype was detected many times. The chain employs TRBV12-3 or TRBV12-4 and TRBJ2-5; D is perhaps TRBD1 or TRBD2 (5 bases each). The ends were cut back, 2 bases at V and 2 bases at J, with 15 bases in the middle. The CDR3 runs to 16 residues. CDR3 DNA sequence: TGTGCCAGCAGTTTATTAGATGGGACCTTACAAGAGACCCAGTACTTC. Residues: CASSLLDGTLQETQYF.

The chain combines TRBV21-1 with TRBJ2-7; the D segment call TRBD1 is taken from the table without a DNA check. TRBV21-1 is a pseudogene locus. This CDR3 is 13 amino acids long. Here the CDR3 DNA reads TGTGCCAGCAACAAGAACAGGATCGACGAGCAGTACTTC. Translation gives CASNKNRIDEQYF.

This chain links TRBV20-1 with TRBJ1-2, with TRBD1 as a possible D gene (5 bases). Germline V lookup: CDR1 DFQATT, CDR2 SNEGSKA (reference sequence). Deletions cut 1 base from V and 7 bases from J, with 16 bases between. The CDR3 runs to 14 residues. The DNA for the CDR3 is TGCAGTGCTAGAGGGCCCTGGGGGGACGGTGGCTACACCTTC. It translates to CSARGPWGDGGYTF.

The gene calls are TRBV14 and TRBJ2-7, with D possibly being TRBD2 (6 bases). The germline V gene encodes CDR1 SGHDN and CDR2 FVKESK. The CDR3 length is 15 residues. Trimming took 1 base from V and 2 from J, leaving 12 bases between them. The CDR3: CASSQAAGAPYEQYF. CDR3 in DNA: TGTGCCAGCAGCCAAGCAGCGGGCGCCCCCTACGAGCAGTACTTC.

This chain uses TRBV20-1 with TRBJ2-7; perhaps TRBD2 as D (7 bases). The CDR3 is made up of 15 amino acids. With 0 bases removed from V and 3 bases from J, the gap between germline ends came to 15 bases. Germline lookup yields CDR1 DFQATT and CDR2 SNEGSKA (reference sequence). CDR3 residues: CSARERGGANYEQYF. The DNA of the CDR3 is TGCAGTGCTAGAGAGCGTGGGGGGGCAAACTACGAGCAGTACTTC.

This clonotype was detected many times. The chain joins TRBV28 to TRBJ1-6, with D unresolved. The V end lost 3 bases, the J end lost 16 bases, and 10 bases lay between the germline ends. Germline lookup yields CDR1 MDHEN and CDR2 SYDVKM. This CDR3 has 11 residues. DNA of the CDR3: TGTGCCAGCAGTTTTGTCGGAAAACTCCACTTT. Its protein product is CASSFVGKLHF.

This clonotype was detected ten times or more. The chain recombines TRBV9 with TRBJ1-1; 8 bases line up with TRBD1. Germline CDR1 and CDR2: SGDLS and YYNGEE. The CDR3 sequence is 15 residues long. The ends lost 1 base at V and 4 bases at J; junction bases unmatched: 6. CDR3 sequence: CASSVSQGAGTEAFF. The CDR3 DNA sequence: TGTGCCAGCAGCGTATCTCAGGGGGCAGGCACTGAAGCTTTCTTT.

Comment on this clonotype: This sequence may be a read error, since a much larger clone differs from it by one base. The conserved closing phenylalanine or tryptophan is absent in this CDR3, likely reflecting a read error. The chain's CDR3 is CASSLGSGSGNTIYC. The CDR3, as DNA: TGCGCCAGCAGCTTGGGGTCGGGCTCTGGAAACACCATATATTGT. The rearrangement joins TRBV5-1 to TRBJ1-3; D is unclear. Trimming pared 0 bases from V and 0 bases from J, leaving 7 bases between. Germline CDR1 is SGHRS and CDR2 is YFSETQ. The length of the CDR3 is 15 residues.

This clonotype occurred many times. The CDR3 bases are TGTGCCAGCAGCTCCCGGGGGGCGGGGGAATATACGCAGTATTTT. This sequence encodes CASSSRGAGEYTQYF. This chain joins TRBV7-2 and TRBJ2-3, with a tentative D call TRBD2 (7 bases). CDR1 and CDR2 (germline): SGHTA, FQGNSA. The germline V and J ends were trimmed by 4 bases and 7 bases, with 18 bases remaining between them. CDR3 length: 15 residues.

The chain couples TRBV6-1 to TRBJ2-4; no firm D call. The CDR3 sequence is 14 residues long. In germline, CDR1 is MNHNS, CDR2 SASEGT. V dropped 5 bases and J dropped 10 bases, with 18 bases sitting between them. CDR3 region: CASSREADRAIQYF. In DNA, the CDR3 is TGTGCCAGCAGTCGAGAGGCAGACCGGGCGATTCAGTACTTC.

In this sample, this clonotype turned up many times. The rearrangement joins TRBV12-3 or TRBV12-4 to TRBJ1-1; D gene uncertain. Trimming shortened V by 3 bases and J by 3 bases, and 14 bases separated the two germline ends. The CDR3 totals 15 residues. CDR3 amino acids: CASSFPSRGYTEAFF. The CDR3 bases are TGTGCCAGCAGTTTCCCTTCCCGGGGATACACTGAAGCTTTCTTT.

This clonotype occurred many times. CDR3: CASSVGQGHYNEQFF. The CDR3 coding sequence is TGTGCCAGCAGCGTAGGACAGGGGCACTACAATGAGCAGTTCTTC. The chain joins TRBV9 to TRBJ2-1; 8 bases agree with TRBD1. The CDR3 consists of 15 residues. Unmatched junction bases numbered 2, after V lost 0 bases and J lost 3 bases. Germline V gives CDR1 SGDLS, CDR2 YYNGEE.

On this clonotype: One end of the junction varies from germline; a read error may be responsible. The CDR3 protein is CSARDRVAGELLF. For the CDR3, the DNA is TGCAGTGCTAGGGACAGGGTGGCCGGGGAGCTGCTTTTT. The chain combines TRBV20-1 with TRBJ2-2; 8 bases line up with TRBD1. The length of the CDR3 is 13 residues. Germline V gene lookup returns CDR1 DFQATT and CDR2 SNEGSKA (reference sequence).

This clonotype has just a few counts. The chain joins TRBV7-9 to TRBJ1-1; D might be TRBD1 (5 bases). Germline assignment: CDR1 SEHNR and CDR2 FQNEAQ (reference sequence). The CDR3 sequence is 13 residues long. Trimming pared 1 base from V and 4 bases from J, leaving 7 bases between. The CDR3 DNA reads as TGTGCCAGCAGCTTAGAGGGACCCACTGAAGCTTTCTTT. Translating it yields CASSLEGPTEAFF.

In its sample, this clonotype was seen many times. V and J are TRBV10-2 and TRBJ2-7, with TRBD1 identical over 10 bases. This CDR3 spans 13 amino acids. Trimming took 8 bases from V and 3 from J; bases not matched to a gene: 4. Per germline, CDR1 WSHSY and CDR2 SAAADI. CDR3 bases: TGCGCCAGCCGGACAGGGGGAAACTACGAGCAGTACTTC. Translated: CASRTGGNYEQYF.

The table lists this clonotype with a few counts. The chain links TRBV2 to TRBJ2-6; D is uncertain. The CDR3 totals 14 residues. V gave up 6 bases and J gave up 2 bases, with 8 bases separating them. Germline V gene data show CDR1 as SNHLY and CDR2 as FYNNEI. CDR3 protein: CASRSSTGANVLTF. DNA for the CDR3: TGTGCCAGCAGGTCTAGTACTGGGGCCAACGTCCTGACTTTC.

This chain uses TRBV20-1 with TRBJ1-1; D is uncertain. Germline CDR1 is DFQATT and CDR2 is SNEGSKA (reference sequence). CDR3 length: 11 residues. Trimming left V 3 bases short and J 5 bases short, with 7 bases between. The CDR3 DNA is TGCAGTGCTAGTGACTATACTGAAGCTTTCTTT. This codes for CSASDYTEAFF.

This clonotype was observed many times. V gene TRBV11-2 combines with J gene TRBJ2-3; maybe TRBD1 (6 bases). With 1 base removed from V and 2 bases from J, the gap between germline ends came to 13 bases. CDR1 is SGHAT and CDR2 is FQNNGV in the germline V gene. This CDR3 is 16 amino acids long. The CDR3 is CASSLAPDRITDTQYF. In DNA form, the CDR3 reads TGTGCCAGCAGCTTAGCCCCGGACAGAATCACAGATACGCAGTATTTT. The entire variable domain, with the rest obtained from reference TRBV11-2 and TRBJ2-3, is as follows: EAGVAQSPRYKIIEKRQSVAFWCNPISGHATLYWYQQILGQGPKLLIQFQNNGVVDDSQLPKDRFSAERLKGVDSTLKIQPAKLEDSAVYLCASSLAPDRITDTQYFGPGTRLTVL.

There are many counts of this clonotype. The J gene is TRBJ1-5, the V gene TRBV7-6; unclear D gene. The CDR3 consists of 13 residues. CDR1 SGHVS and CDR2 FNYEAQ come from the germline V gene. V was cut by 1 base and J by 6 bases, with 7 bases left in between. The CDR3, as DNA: TGTGCCAGCAGCTTAGATATTACTCAGCCCCAGCATTTT. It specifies CASSLDITQPQHF.

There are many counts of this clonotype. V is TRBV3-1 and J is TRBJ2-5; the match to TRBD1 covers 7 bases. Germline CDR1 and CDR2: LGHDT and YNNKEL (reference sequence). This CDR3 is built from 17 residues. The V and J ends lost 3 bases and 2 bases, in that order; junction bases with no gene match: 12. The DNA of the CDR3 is TGTGCCAGCAGCCACTTAGCACAGGGGTACTCGCAAGAGACCCAGTACTTC. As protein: CASSHLAQGYSQETQYF.